Below are 16 T cell receptor beta chains sequenced from a single sample in a study of cytomegalovirus exposure and HLA in healthy donors. It was with 60 Vbeta and 13 Jbeta primers that the PCR ran. The protocol was immunoSEQ multiplex PCR, while the TCRdb copy is restricted to in-frame clones and leaves out a portion. The sample contains 200,000 to 250,000 clones, approximately 68% of which appear only once. Sequenced input: PBMCs. These receptors were taken from a woman aged 30 to 39 in good health and CMV-seronegative.

This clone was seen a single time. The chain recombines TRBV2 with TRBJ2-1; TRBD2 agrees at 7 bases. Unmatched junction bases numbered 8, after V lost 6 bases and J lost 9 bases. The germline CDR1 and CDR2 sequences are SNHLY and FYNNEI. The CDR3 runs to 13 residues. The CDR3 DNA reads as TGTGCCAGCAGCTGGGACTACTCACGTGAGCAGTTCTTC. Translating it yields CASSWDYSREQFF.

The chain uses TRBV7-3 and TRBJ2-1; D is ambiguous. Germline V gene data show CDR1 as SGHTA and CDR2 as FQGTGA. V was cut by 2 bases and J by 4 bases, with 6 bases left in between. CDR3 length equals 13 residues. This chain's CDR3 is CASSLGRYNEQFF. The DNA for the CDR3 is TGTGCCAGCAGCTTAGGTAGATACAATGAGCAGTTCTTC.

This clone came up once. The junction departs from germline at one end; a sequencing error may be responsible. The chain is built from TRBV7-6 and TRBJ2-2; 11 nucleotides line up with TRBD2. This CDR3 spans 17 amino acids. Per the germline V gene, CDR1 is SGHVS and CDR2 is FNYEAQ. Here the CDR3 reads CVSSLVTSGSGTGELFF. DNA of the CDR3: TGTGTCAGCAGCTTAGTTACTAGCGGGAGCGGAACCGGGGAGCTGTTTTTT.

The chain combines TRBV7-8 with TRBJ2-1; 7 bases align to TRBD2. Trimming took 4 bases from V and 4 from J; bases not matched to a gene: 7. CDR3 size: 15 residues. Per the germline V gene, CDR1 is SGHVS and CDR2 is FQNEAQ. The CDR3 sequence is CASSYSSGAYNEQFF. CDR3 nucleotide sequence: TGTGCCAGCAGCTATAGCAGCGGGGCTTACAATGAGCAGTTCTTC. The full variable domain, with the rest looked up from reference TRBV7-8 and TRBJ2-1, is GAGVSQSPRYKVAKRGQDVALRCDPISGHVSLFWYQQALGQGPEFLTYFQNEAQLDKSGLPSDRFFAERPEGSVSTLKIQRTQQEDSAVYLCASSYSSGAYNEQFFGPGTRLTVL.

J is TRBJ2-7 and V is TRBV11-2; 10 positions match TRBD2. V lost 6 bases and J lost 0; bases outside the gene matches: 5. The CDR3 sequence is 15 residues long. Per the germline V gene, CDR1 is SGHAT and CDR2 is FQNNGV. This chain's CDR3 is CASRESGGASYEQYF. DNA for the CDR3: TGTGCCAGCAGAGAAAGCGGGGGGGCCTCCTACGAGCAGTACTTC.

Turning to this clone: Possible read error: a much larger clone is one base away. The chain links TRBV7-3 to TRBJ1-1; a weak D match, TRBD1 (5 bases). The CDR3 is 13 amino acids. CDR1 SGHTA and CDR2 FQGTGA come from the germline V gene. V was pared by 5 bases and J by 1 base, with 8 bases between. In DNA form, the CDR3 reads TGTGCCAGCAGCCCCGGGGGGAACACTGAAGCTTTCTTT. Translation: CASSPGGNTEAFF.

The chain uses TRBV9 and TRBJ1-2; a weak D match, TRBD1 (6 bases). Germline CDR1 SGDLS, CDR2 YYNGEE. Trimming shortened V by 0 bases and J by 5 bases, and 11 bases separated the two germline ends. The CDR3 extends over 14 amino acids. CDR3 loop: CASSVGAGEYGYTF. The CDR3 DNA reads TGTGCCAGCAGCGTAGGCGCAGGGGAGTATGGCTACACCTTC. The full variable domain, with the rest looked up from reference TRBV9 and TRBJ1-2, is DSGVTQTPKHLITATGQRVTLRCSPRSGDLSVYWYQQSLDQGLQFLIQYYNGEERAKGNILERFSAQQFPDLHSELNLSSLELGDSALYFCASSVGAGEYGYTFGSGTRLTVV.

CDR3 region: CASSQVLSGGGSETQYF. The CDR3 region has the DNA TGTGCCAGCAGCCAAGTTCTGAGCGGGGGGGGATCTGAGACCCAGTACTTC. The J gene is TRBJ2-5, the V gene TRBV4-2, with 10 bases identical to TRBD2. The junction had 10 bases not matched to a gene; V was cut back by 1 base and J by 5 bases. Germline V lookup: CDR1 LGHNA, CDR2 YNFKEQ. This CDR3 spans 17 amino acids.

Concerning this clone itself: At one of its ends the junction is not consistent with the germline gene, which may arise from a read error. The chain is built from TRBV7-9 and TRBJ2-3; D is ambiguous. Looked up from germline, CDR1 is SEHNR and CDR2 is FQNEAQ (reference sequence). There are 14 residues in the CDR3. The CDR3 spells CSSSLVTSTDTQYF. CDR3 coding DNA: TGTTCCAGCAGCTTAGTTACTAGCACAGATACGCAGTATTTT.

This clone was observed a few times. A far more abundant clone sits one base away, making this likely a read error. DNA for the CDR3: TGTGCCAGCAGCTCAATTATTACTATGAAACTGTTTTTT. This translates into CASSSIITMKLFF. This sequence joins TRBV5-6 and TRBJ1-4; D gene ambiguous. Germline-derived CDR1 and CDR2 are SGHDT and YYEEEE. This CDR3 has 13 residues. Trimming pared 3 bases from V and 11 bases from J, leaving 14 bases between.

This clone appeared a single time. The chain is built from TRBV2 and TRBJ1-1; D possibly corresponds to TRBD1 (5 bases). Germline V gives CDR1 SNHLY, CDR2 FYNNEI. Trimming shortened V by 10 bases and J by 5 bases, and 14 bases separated the two germline ends. CDR3 length equals 12 residues. CDR3 nucleotides: TGTGCCATCTCCAAGGGGCGGACTGAAGCTTTCTTT. It is translated as CAISKGRTEAFF.

The gene calls are TRBV9 and TRBJ1-5; D gene ambiguous. The length of the CDR3 is 15 residues. Germline-derived CDR1 and CDR2 are SGDLS and YYNGEE. Trimming pared 4 bases from V and 4 bases from J, leaving 15 bases between. CDR3 nucleotides: TGTGCCAGCAGCCCCCTTGCGACACCGAATCAGCCCCAGCATTTT. Translating it yields CASSPLATPNQPQHF.

The chain is built from TRBV15 and TRBJ2-5; a weak D match, TRBD1 (5 bases). The V end was cut by 1 base, the J end by 5 bases, with 14 bases between. The germline CDR1 and CDR2 sequences are LNHNV and YYDKDF (reference sequence). The CDR3 contains 15 residues. DNA of the CDR3: TGTGCCACCAGCAGAGGATTGGGGTACAGGGAGACCCAGTACTTC. It codes for CATSRGLGYRETQYF. The whole variable domain, filled in from reference TRBV15 and TRBJ2-5, reads DAMVIQNPRYQVTQFGKPVTLSCSQTLNHNVMYWYQQKSSQAPKLLFHYYDKDFNNEADTPDNFQSRRPNTSFCFLDIRSPGLGDTAMYLCATSRGLGYRETQYFGPGTRLLVL.

The V gene is TRBV5-5, the J gene TRBJ2-7; a possible D gene is TRBD1 (6 bases). The CDR3 length is 14 residues. V lost 4 bases and J 0 bases, leaving 11 bases between the germline ends. Germline V lookup: CDR1 SGHKS, CDR2 YYEKEE (reference sequence). CDR3 DNA sequence: TGTGCCAGCAGCCCGACAGGTATCTCCTACGAGCAGTACTTC. Its protein product is CASSPTGISYEQYF.

The gene calls are TRBV7-9 and TRBJ2-7; a possible D gene is TRBD2 (7 bases). Trimming cost V 6 bases and J 7 bases, with 13 bases left between them. CDR1 and CDR2 (germline): SEHNR, FQNEAQ (reference sequence). CDR3 length equals 12 residues. The CDR3 sequence: CASSSGGREQYF. CDR3 DNA sequence: TGTGCCAGCAGTTCGGGGGGCAGGGAGCAGTACTTC.

Comments on this clone: Additional DNA sequences in this sample encode the identical CDR3. The chain links TRBV18 to TRBJ2-1, with 11 positions matching TRBD2. The germline CDR1 and CDR2 sequences are KGHSH and LQKENI. The CDR3 has 16 residues. Germline trimming cut 0 bases from V and 4 bases from J; bases unmatched to any gene: 2. CDR3 DNA sequence: TGTGCCAGCTCACCACCGCTAGCGGGGGGTTACAATGAGCAGTTCTTC. Translation: CASSPPLAGGYNEQFF.